The following is a T cell receptor (beta chain) sequence with its context. Its antigen is unidentified. This sample was included in a study of T cell responses to AZD1222 COVID-19 vaccine. Germline values: CDR1 MNHEY, CDR2 SVGAGI. This CDR3 has 15 amino acids. Trimming removed 8 bases at V and 0 bases at J, with 14 bases between. The repertoire was sequenced with immunoSEQ multiplex PCR; TCRdb's copy has only in-frame clones and lacks some. This sample has 100,000 to 150,000 clones; just over 85% occur once, and the top ten carry around 24%. Study-wide results and limits: The breadth and depth of Spike-specific TCRs increased once two AZD1222 doses had been given. Nearly half of spike-specific TCRs reportedly target unmutated variant regions.

The specimen comprised peripheral blood, sampled on day 0 of AZD1222 vaccination. This clonotype originated in an adult in good health. The J gene is TRBJ2-1, the V gene TRBV6-5; D is unclear. The CDR3 coding sequence is TGTGCCAGCGTGTGGGCACTACGCTCCTACAATGAGCAGTTCTTC. It is translated as CASVWALRSYNEQFF.